What follows are 26 T cell receptor beta chains derived from one specimen sequenced in a study of blood T cell repertoires in COVID-19. Some clones are missing from TCRdb's copy, which holds only in-frame ones; the method was immunoSEQ multiplex PCR. The sample has some 200,000 clones; around nine tenths are singletons. What was sequenced was peripheral blood. The origin of the receptors is a woman in her 70s with COVID-19, enrolled during active disease.

The V call is TRBV24-1, the J call TRBJ2-3; perhaps TRBD2 as D (5 bases). This CDR3 comprises 16 residues. CDR1 is KGHDR and CDR2 is SFDVKD in the germline V gene. V was cut by 7 bases and J by 0 bases, with 16 bases left in between. In DNA, the CDR3 is TGTGCCACCAGGGACTCAGGTGACTCTAGCACAGATACGCAGTATTTT. Translating it yields CATRDSGDSSTDTQYF.

This chain connects TRBV6-1 to TRBJ2-7; the match to TRBD1 covers 8 bases. The trim removed 0 bases at V and 1 base at J, leaving 8 bases unmatched. The CDR3 sequence is 17 residues long. Looked up from germline, CDR1 is MNHNS and CDR2 is SASEGT. The chain's CDR3 is CASSEAIWDRFSYEQYF. CDR3 coding DNA: TGTGCCAGCAGTGAAGCGATTTGGGACAGGTTTTCCTACGAGCAGTACTTC.

The chain links TRBV6-5 to TRBJ2-7; possible D gene TRBD2, 5 bases. This CDR3 has 12 residues. Per the germline V gene, CDR1 is MNHEY and CDR2 is SVGAGI. V lost 0 bases, J lost 5 bases, and 5 bases lay in between. In DNA form, the CDR3 reads TGTGCCAGCAGTTACTCCGGGGACGAGCAGTACTTC. It codes for CASSYSGDEQYF.

The chain recombines TRBV2 with TRBJ2-6; TRBD1 agrees at 7 bases. With V trimmed by 4 bases and J by 4 bases, 4 bases remained unmatched. The CDR3 contains 15 residues. Per the germline V gene, CDR1 is SNHLY and CDR2 is FYNNEI. The CDR3 here is CASSGQGTGANVLTF. The CDR3 nucleotides are TGTGCCAGCAGTGGACAGGGCACCGGGGCCAACGTCCTGACTTTC.

V gene TRBV13 combines with J gene TRBJ2-7; 7 bases line up with TRBD2. The ends lost 5 bases at V and 4 bases at J; junction bases unmatched: 11. Germline CDR1 and CDR2: PRHDT and FYEKMQ (reference sequence). The CDR3 runs to 15 residues. Written as DNA, the CDR3 is TGTGCCAGCAGCCCCAAGGGCGGGAGTAAATACGAGCAGTACTTC. Its translation is CASSPKGGSKYEQYF.

This rearrangement joins TRBV30 to TRBJ1-3, with TRBD1 as a possible D gene (6 bases). Per germline, CDR1 GTSNPN and CDR2 SVGIG (reference sequence). The CDR3 is 13 amino acids. V was cut by 1 base and J by 2 bases, with 6 bases left in between. In nucleotides, the CDR3 is TGTGCCTGGAGTGGGGACACTGGAAACACCATATATTTT. This gives the protein CAWSGDTGNTIYF.

The chain combines TRBV5-1 with TRBJ2-5; 8 nucleotides match TRBD1. After removal of 4 bases from V and 5 bases from J, the junction contained 4 bases not matched to a gene. Germline CDR1 SGHRS, CDR2 YFSETQ. The CDR3 is made up of 13 amino acids. The CDR3, as DNA: TGCGCCAGCAGCCCGGACAGGGTGGAGACCCAGTACTTC. Its protein product is CASSPDRVETQYF.

The chain joins TRBV27 to TRBJ2-3; no clear D gene. Trimming cost V 3 bases and J 5 bases, with 9 bases left between them. Germline-derived CDR1 and CDR2 are MNHEY and SMNVEV (reference sequence). The CDR3 is 13 residues long. DNA for the CDR3: TGTGCCAGCAGTTTTGTAGGAGAAGATACGCAGTATTTT. Its protein product is CASSFVGEDTQYF.

V and J are TRBV5-1 and TRBJ1-2; TRBD1 is a possible D gene (6 bases). Trimming stripped 4 bases from V and 3 bases from J, with 13 bases between. The CDR3 totals 14 residues. CDR1 is SGHRS, CDR2 YFSETQ, per germline. CDR3 protein: CASSRGQADYGYTF. The DNA of the CDR3 is TGCGCCAGCAGCCGGGGACAAGCCGACTATGGCTACACCTTC. Combining the CDR3 with reference TRBV5-1 and TRBJ1-2 gives the whole variable domain KAGVTQTPRYLIKTRGQQVTLSCSPISGHRSVSWYQQTPGQGLQFLFEYFSETQRNKGNFPGRFSGRQFSNSRSEMNVSTLELGDSALYLCASSRGQADYGYTFGSGTRLTVV.

The gene calls are TRBV7-3 and TRBJ2-1; 9 nucleotides agree with TRBD2. The CDR3 sequence is 17 residues long. Trimming took 5 bases from V and 2 from J; bases not matched to a gene: 10. Germline V lookup: CDR1 SGHTA, CDR2 FQGTGA. CDR3 loop: CASSPSGTSNPYNEQFF. CDR3 nucleotides: TGTGCCAGCAGCCCATCCGGGACTAGCAACCCCTACAATGAGCAGTTCTTC. Complete variable domain (other parts from reference TRBV7-3 and TRBJ2-1): GAGVSQTPSNKVTEKGKYVELRCDPISGHTALYWYRQSLGQGPEFLIYFQGTGAADDSGLPNDRFFAVRPEGSVSTLKIQRTERGDSAVYLCASSPSGTSNPYNEQFFGPGTRLTVL.

The V call is TRBV19, the J call TRBJ1-3; D remains unclear. CDR1 LNHDA and CDR2 SQIVND come from the germline V gene (reference sequence). Trimming left V 8 bases short and J 0 bases short, with 8 bases between. This CDR3 has 13 amino acids. In DNA, the CDR3 is TGTGCCAGTCGGGTAGACTCTGGAAACACCATATATTTT. It translates to CASRVDSGNTIYF.

The chain recombines TRBV27 with TRBJ1-4; a weak D match, TRBD1 (5 bases). The germline gives CDR1 MNHEY, CDR2 SMNVEV (reference sequence). This CDR3 region has 14 residues. Trimming took 6 bases from V and 4 from J, leaving 12 bases between them. The CDR3 reads CASRKTGYNEKLFF. CDR3 nucleotides: TGTGCCAGCAGGAAAACAGGATATAATGAAAAACTGTTTTTT.

V gene TRBV30 combines with J gene TRBJ2-2; D might be TRBD2 (6 bases). The CDR3 spans 14 residues. V was trimmed by 7 bases and J by 1 base, leaving 13 bases between them. Germline V gives CDR1 GTSNPN, CDR2 SVGIG (reference sequence). CDR3: CALSGLENTGELFF. As DNA, the CDR3 is TGTGCCTTATCGGGACTCGAGAACACCGGGGAGCTGTTTTTT.

The J gene is TRBJ1-1, the V gene TRBV4-1; D uncertain. Trimming removed 1 base at V and 4 bases at J, with 7 bases between. Germline-derived CDR1 and CDR2 are MGHRA and YSYEKL. This CDR3 has 13 residues. The CDR3 DNA follows: TGCGCCAGCAGCCAAGGGGCAGTCACTGAAGCTTTCTTT. Amino acid sequence: CASSQGAVTEAFF.

The chain uses TRBV3-1 (or the pseudogene TRBV3-2) and TRBJ2-1; the match to TRBD2 covers 7 bases. V was pared by 1 base and J by 6 bases, with 12 bases of the junction left unmatched. CDR3 size: 17 residues. Germline values: CDR1 LGHDT, CDR2 YNNKEL (reference sequence). The CDR3 nucleotides read TGTGCCAGCAGCCAAGTTTTCGGGGGAGGGCTAGGCAATGAGCAGTTCTTC. This translates into CASSQVFGGGLGNEQFF.

This clone occurred once. The J gene is TRBJ2-7, the V gene TRBV6-1, with TRBD1 matching over 7 bases. The CDR3 is 16 amino acids. Germline-derived CDR1 and CDR2 are MNHNS and SASEGT. With V trimmed by 3 bases and J by 3 bases, 11 bases remained unmatched. The chain's CDR3 is CASSDRTGSKFYEQYF. The DNA for the CDR3 is TGTGCCAGCAGTGACCGGACAGGTTCTAAGTTCTACGAGCAGTACTTC.

The chain is built from TRBV4-1 and TRBJ1-1; 7 positions match TRBD1. Germline trimming cut 3 bases from V and 0 bases from J; bases unmatched to any gene: 1. The CDR3 is 14 amino acids. The V gene's germline CDR1 is MGHRA and CDR2 YSYEKL. This CDR3 is CASSQGQLNTEAFF. The DNA for the CDR3 is TGCGCCAGCAGCCAGGGACAGCTGAACACTGAAGCTTTCTTT.

The chain employs TRBV7-9 and TRBJ1-2; D is ambiguous. Germline CDR1 is SEHNR and CDR2 is FQNEAQ (reference sequence). The ends were cut back, 0 bases at V and 2 bases at J, with 10 bases in the middle. The CDR3 consists of 15 residues. This CDR3 reads CASSLAYGGNYGYTF. DNA of the CDR3: TGTGCCAGCAGCTTAGCATACGGAGGAAACTATGGCTACACCTTC.

The genes are TRBV30 and TRBJ1-2; possibly TRBD1 for D (6 bases). The V and J ends lost 4 bases and 3 bases respectively, with 12 bases between them. CDR3 size: 13 residues. Germline-derived CDR1 and CDR2 are GTSNPN and SVGIG (reference sequence). The CDR3: CAWNPRTDYGYTF. CDR3 in DNA: TGTGCCTGGAACCCGAGGACAGACTATGGCTACACCTTC.

The rearrangement uses TRBV4-3 and TRBJ1-5; 7 bases line up with TRBD1. The CDR3 is 15 amino acids. The V segment lost 3 bases and the J segment 5 bases; nucleotides outside the gene matches: 7. CDR1 is LGHNA and CDR2 is YSLEER in the germline V gene. CDR3 loop: CASSQETGVYQPQHF. Here the CDR3 DNA reads TGCGCCAGCAGCCAGGAAACAGGGGTTTATCAGCCCCAGCATTTT.

The chain combines TRBV3-1 (or the pseudogene TRBV3-2) with TRBJ2-1; TRBD2 matches at 11 bases. J was trimmed by 4 bases and V by 4 bases; bases with no gene match: 9. Germline V gene data show CDR1 as LGHDT and CDR2 as YNNKEL (reference sequence). The CDR3 runs 17 residues. The CDR3 coding sequence is TGTGCCAGCAGCCCACCCACCGGGACTAGCGGATACAATGAGCAGTTCTTC. Encoded protein: CASSPPTGTSGYNEQFF.

The chain joins TRBV29-1 to TRBJ2-7, with unresolved D. V was shortened by 0 bases and J by 3 bases, with 6 bases between the two germline ends. Germline V gives CDR1 SQVTM, CDR2 ANQGSEA. This CDR3 comprises 12 residues. The chain's CDR3 is CSVEDTSYEQYF. The CDR3 DNA is TGCAGCGTTGAAGATACCAGCTACGAGCAGTACTTC.

This clone came up once. This rearrangement joins TRBV13 to TRBJ2-2, with a possible D match to TRBD1 (5 bases). Deletions cut 5 bases from V and 0 bases from J, with 16 bases between. The CDR3 spans 17 residues. Germline CDR1 and CDR2: PRHDT and FYEKMQ (reference sequence). CDR3 nucleotides: TGTGCCAGCAGCCAAAGGACAAGGGTGGCGAACACCGGGGAGCTGTTTTTT. Protein sequence: CASSQRTRVANTGELFF.

V and J are TRBV6-2 or TRBV6-3 and TRBJ1-2; D uncertain. Deletions cut 5 bases from V and 4 bases from J, with 11 bases between. Germline CDR1 is MNHEY and CDR2 is SVGEGT. There are 13 residues in the CDR3. The CDR3 is CASSREGFYGYTF. As DNA, the CDR3 is TGTGCCAGCAGTAGAGAGGGTTTCTATGGCTACACCTTC.

V gene TRBV10-3 combines with J gene TRBJ1-3, with D possibly being TRBD1 (5 bases). CDR1 is ENHRY, CDR2 SYGVKD, per germline. V gave up 4 bases and J gave up 0 bases, with 13 bases separating them. The CDR3 has 16 amino acids. Here the CDR3 reads CAISGGQRNSGNTIYF. The CDR3 nucleotides are TGTGCCATCAGTGGGGGCCAGCGAAACTCTGGAAACACCATATATTTT.

The chain combines TRBV18 with TRBJ1-5; 10 bases align to TRBD1. Losses at the gene ends were 3 bases for V and 6 bases for J; bases not matched to a gene: 11. CDR1 is KGHSH, CDR2 LQKENI, per germline. This CDR3 is 17 amino acids long. CDR3 sequence (DNA): TGTGCCAGCTCACCCACCCCCCCGGGACAGGGGATTCAGCCCCAGCATTTT. Translating gives CASSPTPPGQGIQPQHF.